Listed here are 29 T cell receptor beta chains from one sample, sequenced in a study of cytomegalovirus exposure and HLA in healthy donors. The PCR ran on 60 Vbeta and 13 Jbeta primers. Sequencing used immunoSEQ multiplex PCR; TCRdb keeps in-frame clones, though not all of them. The sample gives hundreds of thousands of clones, around 80% of which show up once; about 3% is in the top ten. Sequenced sample: PBMCs. The receptors here all came from a man in his thirties or forties in good health and CMV-seronegative.

V usage is TRBV29-1 and J usage is TRBJ2-1, with no clear D. This CDR3 contains 10 residues. Trimming took 7 bases from V and 8 from J, leaving 9 bases between them. In germline, CDR1 is SQVTM, CDR2 ANQGSEA. CDR3 protein: CSAALDEQFF. The CDR3 DNA reads TGCAGCGCTGCCTTAGATGAGCAGTTCTTC.

The chain recombines TRBV27 with TRBJ1-2; D might be TRBD1 (5 bases). Germline CDR1 and CDR2: MNHEY and SMNVEV (reference sequence). V shed 0 bases and J shed 8 bases, with 16 bases lying between them. The length of the CDR3 is 15 residues. Written as DNA, the CDR3 is TGTGCCAGCAGTTTATCGAGTCTGGGGGGGGGAGGCTACACCTTC. This codes for CASSLSSLGGGGYTF.

The chain couples TRBV7-6 to TRBJ2-7; TRBD1 might be the D (6 bases). CDR1 is SGHVS and CDR2 is FNYEAQ in the germline V gene. CDR3 length: 14 residues. Between the trimmed V and J ends, which lost 1 base and 5 bases, there was a span of 12 bases. The CDR3 here is CASSLDYRDHEQYF. For the CDR3, the DNA is TGTGCCAGCAGCTTAGATTACAGGGACCACGAGCAGTACTTC.

The V call is TRBV2, the J call TRBJ1-1, with D maybe TRBD1 (5 bases). Germline CDR1 reads SNHLY; CDR2 reads FYNNEI. Trimming took off 6 bases at V and 7 bases at J, with 12 bases between the two ends. The CDR3 is made up of 12 amino acids. The CDR3 spells CASREGTVEAFF. CDR3 nucleotide sequence: TGTGCCAGCAGGGAGGGGACGGTTGAAGCTTTCTTT. Full variable domain (remainder filled in from reference TRBV2 and TRBJ1-1): EPEVTQTPSHQVTQMGQEVILRCVPISNHLYFYWYRQILGQKVEFLVSFYNNEISEKSEIFDDQFSVERPDGSNFTLKIRSTKLEDSAMYFCASREGTVEAFFGQGTRLTVV.

The V gene is TRBV19, the J gene TRBJ1-1; D is undetermined. In germline, CDR1 is LNHDA, CDR2 SQIVND (reference sequence). Deletions cut 4 bases from V and 1 base from J, with 13 bases between. The CDR3 covers 15 residues. CDR3 residues: CASSTPQVPNTEAFF. The CDR3 DNA follows: TGTGCCAGTAGTACCCCCCAGGTCCCGAACACTGAAGCTTTCTTT.

This clone has just a few counts. This sequence joins TRBV2 and TRBJ1-1; 9 nucleotides agree with TRBD1. Germline trimming cut 4 bases from V and 4 bases from J; bases unmatched to any gene: 7. Germline CDR1 and CDR2: SNHLY and FYNNEI. CDR3 length: 15 residues. In DNA form, the CDR3 reads TGTGCCAGCAGTGTGGGGGACAGGGAGGCCACTGAAGCTTTCTTT. Translated, it gives CASSVGDREATEAFF.

This clone was seen a few times. The chain combines TRBV9 with TRBJ2-2; 7 bases agree with TRBD1. The CDR3 contains 15 residues. Germline V CDR1 and CDR2: SGDLS, YYNGEE. The ends lost 4 bases at V and 2 bases at J; junction bases unmatched: 5. CDR3 nucleotide sequence: TGTGCCAGCAGCCTAAGGACAGGAAACACCGGGGAGCTGTTTTTT. Protein product: CASSLRTGNTGELFF. The full variable domain, rest sourced from reference TRBV9 and TRBJ2-2, is DSGVTQTPKHLITATGQRVTLRCSPRSGDLSVYWYQQSLDQGLQFLIQYYNGEERAKGNILERFSAQQFPDLHSELNLSSLELGDSALYFCASSLRTGNTGELFFGEGSRLTVL.

CDR3: CATSRTGGDQETQYF. The CDR3 DNA reads as TGTGCCACCAGCAGAACAGGGGGGGACCAAGAGACCCAGTACTTC. The chain links TRBV15 to TRBJ2-5, with D perhaps TRBD1 (8 bases). The CDR3 consists of 15 residues. V shed 2 bases and J shed 0 bases, with 10 bases lying between them. In germline, CDR1 is LNHNV, CDR2 YYDKDF (reference sequence).

CDR3 region: CASSERQAGTGELFF. The CDR3 nucleotides are TGCGCCAGCAGTGAGCGCCAGGCCGGCACCGGGGAGCTGTTTTTT. The chain uses TRBV10-2 and TRBJ2-2; D not resolved. The germline V and J ends were trimmed by 2 bases and 4 bases, with 11 bases remaining between them. CDR1 and CDR2 from the germline V gene are WSHSY and SAAADI. This CDR3 contains 15 residues.

The chain has TRBV5-1 and TRBJ2-7, with 8 bases fitting TRBD1. The ends lost 3 bases at V and 5 bases at J; junction bases unmatched: 7. Per the germline V gene, CDR1 is SGHRS and CDR2 is YFSETQ. There are 14 residues in the CDR3. The DNA for the CDR3 is TGCGCCAGCAGCTCTGGACAGGGTGTGGACGAGCAGTACTTC. It encodes CASSSGQGVDEQYF. Full variable domain (missing parts from reference TRBV5-1 and TRBJ2-7): KAGVTQTPRYLIKTRGQQVTLSCSPISGHRSVSWYQQTPGQGLQFLFEYFSETQRNKGNFPGRFSGRQFSNSRSEMNVSTLELGDSALYLCASSSGQGVDEQYFGPGTRLTVT.

V gene TRBV6-5 combines with J gene TRBJ2-7; a possible D gene is TRBD1 (6 bases). The ends were cut back, 6 bases at V and 3 bases at J, with 12 bases in the middle. The CDR3 loop spans 13 amino acids. CDR1 and CDR2 from the germline V gene are MNHEY and SVGAGI. The CDR3 protein is CASRRGQLYEQYF. In DNA, the CDR3 is TGTGCCAGCAGGAGGGGACAACTCTACGAGCAGTACTTC.

V and J are TRBV2 and TRBJ2-3; TRBD1 agrees at 8 bases. Germline V gene sequence: CDR1 SNHLY, CDR2 FYNNEI. This CDR3 contains 15 residues. V was clipped by 6 bases and J by 2 bases; unmatched bases: 7. In DNA form, the CDR3 reads TGTGCCAGCAGGCAGGGGGCGCGGAACACAGATACGCAGTATTTT. It specifies CASRQGARNTDTQYF.

V gene TRBV6-5 combines with J gene TRBJ2-1, with no clear D. This CDR3 comprises 11 residues. V shed 2 bases and J shed 9 bases, with 5 bases lying between them. Germline loops: CDR1 MNHEY, CDR2 SVGAGI. The CDR3 protein is CASSYGSEQFF. In DNA, the CDR3 is TGTGCCAGCAGTTACGGCTCTGAGCAGTTCTTC.

The chain combines TRBV7-6 with TRBJ2-3; 9 nucleotides match TRBD1. CDR3 size: 15 residues. Losses at the gene ends were 5 bases for V and 3 bases for J; bases not matched to a gene: 6. CDR1 and CDR2 (germline): SGHVS, FNYEAQ. The CDR3 here is CASSKRQGGTDTQYF. DNA of the CDR3: TGTGCCAGCAGCAAAAGACAGGGGGGAACAGATACGCAGTATTTT.

This clone was detected many times. The V and J genes are TRBV2 and TRBJ2-3, with unresolved D. Trimming stripped 7 bases from V and 4 bases from J, with 18 bases between. The CDR3 sequence is 15 residues long. The germline V gene encodes CDR1 SNHLY and CDR2 FYNNEI. CDR3 region: CASTSGEIIPDTQYF. CDR3 sequence (DNA): TGTGCCAGCACCTCTGGTGAGATCATACCAGATACGCAGTATTTT. Based on the CDR3 plus reference TRBV2 and TRBJ2-3, the full variable domain is EPEVTQTPSHQVTQMGQEVILRCVPISNHLYFYWYRQILGQKVEFLVSFYNNEISEKSEIFDDQFSVERPDGSNFTLKIRSTKLEDSAMYFCASTSGEIIPDTQYFGPGTRLTVL.

J is TRBJ1-2 and V is TRBV28, with 7 bases aligning to TRBD1. Germline values: CDR1 MDHEN, CDR2 SYDVKM. J was trimmed by 3 bases and V by 6 bases; bases with no gene match: 1. The CDR3 runs 12 residues. The CDR3 coding sequence is TGTGCCAGCAGCAGGGGGGACTATGGCTACACCTTC. Protein: CASSRGDYGYTF.

V gene TRBV6-1 combines with J gene TRBJ2-7, with D perhaps matching TRBD1 (5 bases). The CDR3 runs 11 residues. The V end was cut by 6 bases, the J end by 2 bases, with 5 bases between. The V gene's germline CDR1 is MNHNS and CDR2 SASEGT. CDR3 sequence reads: CASRDTYEQYF. The DNA of the CDR3 is TGTGCCAGCAGGGACACCTACGAGCAGTACTTC.

The chain has TRBV6-1 and TRBJ1-6; possible D gene TRBD1, 5 bases. V lost 6 bases to trimming and J lost 4 bases, with 10 bases between them. CDR1 is MNHNS and CDR2 is SASEGT in the germline V gene. This CDR3 contains 14 residues. The CDR3 loop reads CASSVQEYNSPLHF. The DNA of the CDR3 is TGTGCCAGCAGCGTACAGGAGTATAATTCACCCCTCCACTTT.

This clone was observed once. The V call is TRBV7-9, the J call TRBJ2-1; 7 bases fit TRBD1. Germline V gene data show CDR1 as SEHNR and CDR2 as FQNEAQ (reference sequence). With V trimmed by 1 base and J by 3 bases, 3 bases remained unmatched. The CDR3 consists of 15 residues. Here the CDR3 reads CASSLVTGVYNEQFF. CDR3 nucleotide sequence: TGTGCCAGCAGCTTAGTTACAGGGGTCTACAATGAGCAGTTCTTC. Filled out from reference TRBV7-9 and TRBJ2-1, the complete variable domain reads DTGVSQNPRHKITKRGQNVTFRCDPISEHNRLYWYRQTLGQGPEFLTYFQNEAQLEKSRLLSDRFSAERPKGSFSTLEIQRTEQGDSAMYLCASSLVTGVYNEQFFGPGTRLTVL.

In DNA form, the CDR3 reads TGTGCCAGCAGCCGCATAGGGGAGGCCAACACTGAAGCTTTCTTT. Amino acid sequence: CASSRIGEANTEAFF. The chain couples TRBV5-6 to TRBJ1-1; a weak D match, TRBD1 (5 bases). The CDR3 is 15 residues long. The germline V gene has CDR1 SGHDT and CDR2 YYEEEE. V lost 4 bases and J lost 2, with 15 bases in between.

This chain links TRBV7-9 with TRBJ1-5; possible D gene TRBD1, 5 bases. Germline CDR1 is SEHNR and CDR2 is FQNEAQ (reference sequence). The V gene lost 5 bases and the J gene lost 0 bases, with 8 bases spanning the gap. The CDR3 covers 14 residues. The DNA for the CDR3 is TGTGCCAGCAGCGTGGGGGGTAGCAATCAGCCCCAGCATTTT. Its translation is CASSVGGSNQPQHF. Full variable domain (missing parts from reference TRBV7-9 and TRBJ1-5): DTGVSQNPRHKITKRGQNVTFRCDPISEHNRLYWYRQTLGQGPEFLTYFQNEAQLEKSRLLSDRFSAERPKGSFSTLEIQRTEQGDSAMYLCASSVGGSNQPQHFGDGTRLSIL.

V is TRBV4-1 and J is TRBJ1-6; D is possibly TRBD1 (5 bases). The germline V gene encodes CDR1 MGHRA and CDR2 YSYEKL. The CDR3 has 12 amino acids. V dropped 3 bases and J dropped 9 bases, with 6 bases sitting between them. CDR3 amino acids: CASSQQGSPLHF. The CDR3 DNA sequence: TGCGCCAGCAGCCAGCAGGGTTCACCCCTCCACTTT.

The CDR3 spells CASSLWGVPYEQYF. DNA for the CDR3: TGTGCCAGCAGTTTGTGGGGGGTTCCATACGAGCAGTACTTC. The rearrangement joins TRBV28 to TRBJ2-7, with a tentative D call TRBD2 (6 bases). Trimming removed 3 bases at V and 4 bases at J, with 13 bases between. CDR1 and CDR2 from the germline V gene are MDHEN and SYDVKM. This CDR3 region has 14 residues.

This sequence joins TRBV27 and TRBJ1-2, with TRBD1 matching 10 bases. The V gene end was trimmed by 2 bases and the J gene end by 0 bases; junction bases not matched to a gene: 18. CDR1 and CDR2 from the germline V gene are MNHEY and SMNVEV (reference sequence). The CDR3 has 21 amino acids. The CDR3 reads CASSLRAPFTGQGTTNYGYTF. CDR3 coding DNA: TGTGCCAGCAGTTTAAGGGCCCCCTTTACGGGACAGGGGACAACTAACTATGGCTACACCTTC.

This chain joins TRBV5-1 and TRBJ2-7; TRBD2 aligns across 9 bases. The CDR3 runs to 16 residues. Looked up from germline, CDR1 is SGHRS and CDR2 is YFSETQ. Trimming at V came to 4 bases and at J to 1 base, leaving 9 bases not matched to a gene. CDR3 nucleotides: TGCGCCAGCAGCCCTCTAGAGCGGGGGGCATCCTACGAGCAGTACTTC. Protein: CASSPLERGASYEQYF. The variable domain in full, completed from reference TRBV5-1 and TRBJ2-7, reads KAGVTQTPRYLIKTRGQQVTLSCSPISGHRSVSWYQQTPGQGLQFLFEYFSETQRNKGNFPGRFSGRQFSNSRSEMNVSTLELGDSALYLCASSPLERGASYEQYFGPGTRLTVT.

V gene TRBV11-1 combines with J gene TRBJ2-7; D unresolved. CDR3 length equals 14 residues. With 1 base removed from V and 5 bases from J, the gap between germline ends came to 12 bases. Germline CDR1 reads SGHAT; CDR2 reads FQDESV (reference sequence). For the CDR3, the DNA is TGTGCCAGCAGCTTAGTCCTAGGTTCCAACGAGCAGTACTTC. It is translated as CASSLVLGSNEQYF.

V is TRBV15 and J is TRBJ2-4; 15 nucleotides match TRBD2. This CDR3 contains 20 residues. Germline trimming cut 3 bases from V and 3 bases from J; bases unmatched to any gene: 12. Germline V gives CDR1 LNHNV, CDR2 YYDKDF (reference sequence). In nucleotides, the CDR3 is TGTGCCACCAGCAGTAGACGGACTAGCGGGGGGGGTTTAGACAAAAACATTCAGTACTTC. This gives the protein CATSSRRTSGGGLDKNIQYF.

The chain combines TRBV9 with TRBJ2-1; TRBD2 matches 8 bases. V shed 6 bases and J 7 bases; nucleotides not matched to a gene: 9. Germline CDR1 is SGDLS and CDR2 is YYNGEE. This CDR3 comprises 14 residues. CDR3 in DNA: TGTGCCAGCACCACCGGGGGCGGGGGGAATGAGCAGTTCTTC. Translated, it gives CASTTGGGGNEQFF.

The gene calls are TRBV28 and TRBJ1-6; no firm D call. This CDR3 has 14 residues. Trimming shortened V by 3 bases and J by 7 bases, and 10 bases separated the two germline ends. CDR1 is MDHEN, CDR2 SYDVKM, per germline. The CDR3 sequence: CASSLVQRNSPLHF. The CDR3 DNA reads TGTGCCAGCAGTTTGGTACAGAGAAATTCACCCCTCCACTTT.